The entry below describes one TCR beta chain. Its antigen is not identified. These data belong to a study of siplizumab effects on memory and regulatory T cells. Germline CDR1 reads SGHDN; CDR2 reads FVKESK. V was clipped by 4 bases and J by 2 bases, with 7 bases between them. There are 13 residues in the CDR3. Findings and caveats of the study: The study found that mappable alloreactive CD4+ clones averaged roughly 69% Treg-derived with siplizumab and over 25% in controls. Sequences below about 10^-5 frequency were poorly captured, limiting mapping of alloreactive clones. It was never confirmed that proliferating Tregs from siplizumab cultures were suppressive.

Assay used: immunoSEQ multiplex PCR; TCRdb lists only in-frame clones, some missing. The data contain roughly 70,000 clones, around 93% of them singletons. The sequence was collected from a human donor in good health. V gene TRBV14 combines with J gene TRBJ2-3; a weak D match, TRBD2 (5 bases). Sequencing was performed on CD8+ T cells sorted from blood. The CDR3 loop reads CASSPGNTDTQYF. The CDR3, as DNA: TGTGCCAGCAGCCCGGGAAACACAGATACGCAGTATTTT.